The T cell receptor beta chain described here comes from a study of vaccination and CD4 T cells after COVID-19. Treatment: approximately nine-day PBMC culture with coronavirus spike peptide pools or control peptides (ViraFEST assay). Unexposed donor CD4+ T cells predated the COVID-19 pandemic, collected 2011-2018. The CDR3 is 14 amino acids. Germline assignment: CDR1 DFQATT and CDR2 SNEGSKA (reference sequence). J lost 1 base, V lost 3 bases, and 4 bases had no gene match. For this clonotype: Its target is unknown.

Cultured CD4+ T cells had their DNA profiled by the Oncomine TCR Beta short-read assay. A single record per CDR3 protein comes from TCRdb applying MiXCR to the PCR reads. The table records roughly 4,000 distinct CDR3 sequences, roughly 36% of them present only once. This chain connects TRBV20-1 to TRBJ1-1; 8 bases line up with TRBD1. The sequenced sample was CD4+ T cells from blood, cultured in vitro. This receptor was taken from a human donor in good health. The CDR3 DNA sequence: TGCAGTGCTAGGTTACAGGGGGGGAACACTGAAGCTTTCTTT. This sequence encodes CSARLQGGNTEAFF.